A selection of T cell receptor beta chains follows, all from one sample in a study of T cell responses to AZD1222 COVID-19 vaccine. The method was immunoSEQ multiplex PCR; TCRdb's version includes in-frame clones alone and lacks a portion of them. The sample contains about 260,000 clones, approximately 93% of which appear only once. The sequences come from peripheral blood, collected on day 0 of AZD1222 vaccination. These receptors came from an adult in good health. The CDR3 runs from the conserved cysteine through the conserved F or W. Each record gives: J gene, V gene, CDR3 length, clone size, D gene, CDR3 DNA, CDR3 protein. The D gene is left open where the match is weak. A clone size is listed for some rows: how often the clone was seen (once, few, many), or a class if it is expanded.

TRBJ1-4	TRBV27	13	-	-	TGTGCCACCGGAGGGGGTCGGCGCGAAAAACTGTTTTTT	CATGGGRREKLFF
TRBJ2-3	TRBV7-3	14	-	-	TGTGCCAGCAGCCCCCGACGTAGCACAGATACGCAGTATTTT	CASSPRRSTDTQYF
TRBJ2-7	TRBV28	11	once	-	TGTGCCAGCAGTATTAACTACGAGCAGTACTTC	CASSINYEQYF
TRBJ2-5	TRBV5-1	13	-	-	TGCGCCAGCAGCCAACAGGGAGGAGAGACCCAGTACTTC	CASSQQGGETQYF
TRBJ1-2	TRBV28	13	-	-	TGTGCCAGCAGTTTATCAGGACCCTATGGCTACACCTTC	CASSLSGPYGYTF
TRBJ1-3	TRBV4-1	15	-	TRBD1	TGCGCCAGCAGCCAAACGACAGGGTCTGGAAACACCATATATTTT	CASSQTTGSGNTIYF
TRBJ1-1	TRBV6-5	14	once	-	TGTGCCAGCAGTCCCCCCGTAAGGGGGTCTGAAGCTTTCTTT	CASSPPVRGSEAFF
TRBJ1-4	TRBV19	17	-	TRBD1	TGTGCCAGTAATTCGGGACAGTTCCTTGCAACTAATGAAAAACTGTTTTTT	CASNSGQFLATNEKLFF
TRBJ2-1	TRBV19	13	-	-	TGTGCCAGTAGTACCCGACTAGTGGTTGAGCAGTTCTTC	CASSTRLVVEQFF
TRBJ2-3	TRBV6-5	14	-	TRBD2	TGTGCCAGCGGGACTAGCGGGGCAAGAGATACGCAGTATTTT	CASGTSGARDTQYF
TRBJ1-2	TRBV11-2	13	-	-	TGTGCCAGCAGCTCGCCTCGGGGTGGCGGCTACACCTTC	CASSSPRGGGYTF
TRBJ1-3	TRBV2	14	-	-	TGTGCCAGCAGTGTGGCCGCGTCTGGAAACACCATATATTTT	CASSVAASGNTIYF
TRBJ2-7	TRBV9	16	-	TRBD1	TGTGCCAGCAGCTCAGGGGGTACAGGGGCGAGCTACGAGCAGTACTTC	CASSSGGTGASYEQYF
TRBJ2-7	TRBV2	16	-	-	TGTGCCAGCAGTGAAAAGGCGCTGGGCAGTAGGTACGAGCAGTACTTC	CASSEKALGSRYEQYF
TRBJ1-2	TRBV20-1	12	-	-	TGCAGTGCTAGTTTGCAGGGTTACGGCTACACCTTC	CSASLQGYGYTF
TRBJ2-1	TRBV28	20	-	TRBD2	TGTGCCAGCAGCCTTACTAGCGGGAGGCCTCTAGGCGGGTCCTACAATGAGCAGTTCTTC	CASSLTSGRPLGGSYNEQFF
TRBJ1-4	TRBV7-2	17	-	-	TGTGCCAGCAGCACCGCAGGTGGCTTCAGGTTAGGTGAAAAACTGTTTTTT	CASSTAGGFRLGEKLFF
TRBJ2-1	TRBV27	15	-	TRBD2	TGTGCCAGCAGTTGGTTCCCGGGGGGGCAAAATGAGCAGTTCTTC	CASSWFPGGQNEQFF
TRBJ2-7	TRBV19	14	-	TRBD1	TGTGCCAGTAGTATCGGGACAGTCAACTACGAGCAGTACTTC	CASSIGTVNYEQYF
TRBJ1-4	TRBV6-4	15	-	TRBD1	TGTGCCAGCAGTGACCCCGACAGGGTGGAAGAAAAACTGTTTTTT	CASSDPDRVEEKLFF
TRBJ1-2	TRBV18	13	-	-	TGTGCCAGCTCACCGGCCGGGACCCATGGCTACACCTTC	CASSPAGTHGYTF
TRBJ2-1	TRBV7-3	11	-	-	TGTGCCAGCTGGAGGTTGAGTGAGCAGTTCTTC	CASWRLSEQFF
TRBJ2-4	TRBV15	13	once	-	TGTGCCACCCAACTAGGAGCCAAAAACATTCAGTACTTC	CATQLGAKNIQYF
TRBJ1-1	TRBV29-1	13	-	-	TGCAGCGGCCAGTCCCAGCAGGGCATTGAAGCTTTCTTT	CSGQSQQGIEAFF
TRBJ2-7	TRBV7-5	21	-	-	TGTGCCAGAAGCTTGGGGGACCGGGACAGGGGTCCGAGGGGCCTAACCTACGAGCAGTACTTC	CARSLGDRDRGPRGLTYEQYF
TRBJ2-7	TRBV2	15	once	-	TGTGCCAGCAGTGGGTTGGGGGCCGGCTCCTACGAGCAGTACTTC	CASSGLGAGSYEQYF
TRBJ2-7	TRBV5-4	12	once	-	TGTGCCAGCAGCTTTAGCAGGGTTGAGCAGTACTTC	CASSFSRVEQYF
TRBJ1-2	TRBV3-1/TRBV3-2	13	-	-	TGTGCCAGCAGCCAAACACAGGGTGGCGGCTACACCTTC	CASSQTQGGGYTF
TRBJ2-7	TRBV2	13	-	-	TGTGCCAGCAGTGGCAGTGGATACTACGAGCAGTACTTC	CASSGSGYYEQYF
TRBJ1-1	TRBV24-1	15	-	TRBD1	TGTGCCACCAGTGACTCCGGGACAGGGAACACTGAAGCTTTCTTT	CATSDSGTGNTEAFF
TRBJ2-7	TRBV7-9	13	-	-	TGTGCCAGCAGCTCGATCCTTACCAACGAGCAGTACTTC	CASSSILTNEQYF
TRBJ1-5	TRBV2	15	-	TRBD1	TGTGCCAGCAGCCCTAGACAGGGTGACAATCAGCCCCAGCATTTT	CASSPRQGDNQPQHF
TRBJ2-7	TRBV11-2	15	-	TRBD2	TGTGCCAGCAGCTTAGAGACAAGCGGGGCCTACGAGCAGTACTTC	CASSLETSGAYEQYF
TRBJ1-2	TRBV19	12	-	-	TGTGCCAGTAGTCCTCAGGGCTATGGCTACACCTTC	CASSPQGYGYTF
TRBJ2-7	TRBV7-9	12	-	-	TGTGCCAGCAGCTTAGTAGGCTACGAGCAGTACTTC	CASSLVGYEQYF
TRBJ1-1	TRBV10-3	12	-	-	TGTGCCATCAGTGGTCAGGACATGGTAGCTTTCTTT	CAISGQDMVAFF
TRBJ2-5	TRBV12-3/TRBV12-4	13	-	-	TGTGCCAGCAGTTTAATGCGTCGAGAGACCCAGTACTTC	CASSLMRRETQYF
TRBJ1-2	TRBV5-1	14	-	-	TGCGCCAGCAGCTCCTTCGAGGGGTCCTATGGCTACACCTTC	CASSSFEGSYGYTF
TRBJ2-2	TRBV4-3	14	-	-	TGCGCCAGCAGCCAAGGGGTTGCCACCGGGGAGCTGTTTTTT	CASSQGVATGELFF
TRBJ2-7	TRBV23-1	22	-	-	TGCGCCAGCAGTCAATCGGTGACCCGGGGCCCCGAGGAGTTGAGTGTTTTCTACGAGCAGTACTTC	CASSQSVTRGPEELSVFYEQYF
TRBJ2-3	TRBV7-8	15	-	TRBD1	TGTGCCAGCAGAGAGGACAGGGCTAGCACAGATACGCAGTATTTT	CASREDRASTDTQYF
TRBJ2-7	TRBV21-1	14	-	-	TGTGCCAGCAGCCGAAGACCTAGAGGGGACGAGCAGTACTTC	CASSRRPRGDEQYF
TRBJ2-7	TRBV4-1	16	-	-	TGCGCCAGCAGCCTCAGAGTTTCGGGGGGCGCGGAAGAGCAGTACTTC	CASSLRVSGGAEEQYF
TRBJ1-3	TRBV28	14	-	-	TGTGCCAGCACCCCAAGGAGCTCTGGAAACACCATATATTTT	CASTPRSSGNTIYF
TRBJ2-7	TRBV6-5	15	-	-	TGTGCCAGCAGTAGTAGCGGAGCCAGGTCCTACGAGCAGTACTTC	CASSSSGARSYEQYF
TRBJ2-3	TRBV9	16	-	TRBD2	TGTGCCAGCAGCGTAGGGCCAGCGGGGTTAACAGATACGCAGTATTTT	CASSVGPAGLTDTQYF
TRBJ1-2	TRBV19	13	-	-	TGTGCCAGTAGTCCCCGGGGATTCTATGGCTACACCTTC	CASSPRGFYGYTF
TRBJ1-1	TRBV28	13	few	-	TGTGCCAGCAGTCCAGGGACTTTCCAGGAAGCTTTCTTT	CASSPGTFQEAFF
TRBJ2-7	TRBV10-3	16	-	TRBD1	TGTGCCATCACACGGACAGGGGACGTCCCGGGATACGAGCAGTACTTC	CAITRTGDVPGYEQYF
TRBJ2-3	TRBV12-3/TRBV12-4	13	-	-	TGTGCCAGCAGCACCTATGGCACAGATACGCAGTATTTT	CASSTYGTDTQYF
TRBJ2-7	TRBV25-1	13	few	-	TGTGCCAGCAGTGGGACAGCCTCCTACGAGCAGTACTTC	CASSGTASYEQYF
TRBJ2-1	TRBV7-9	15	-	-	TGTGCCAGCAGCTTATTTAGGACCTCCAGCAATGAGCAGTTCTTC	CASSLFRTSSNEQFF
TRBJ1-2	TRBV5-4	13	-	TRBD1	TGTGCCAGCAGCTGGACAGGGCAGTATGGCTACACCTTC	CASSWTGQYGYTF
TRBJ2-7	TRBV10-1	15	once	-	TGCGCCAGCAGTGAGCTTTGGGGGCAATGTTACGAGCAGTACTTC	CASSELWGQCYEQYF